This entry features one T cell receptor (beta chain) sequence. The protocol was immunoSEQ multiplex PCR, while the TCRdb copy is restricted to in-frame clones and leaves out a portion. The sample includes roughly 89,000 clones, 75% to 95% of them seen just once. Trimming shortened V by 1 base and J by 6 bases, and 13 bases separated the two germline ends. Germline-derived CDR1 and CDR2 are SGHNT and YYREEE (reference sequence). The CDR3 runs 14 residues. The data are from a study of control samples from healthy donors and cancer patients. This sequence was found in a man aged 45 to 65 in good health. This chain connects TRBV5-4 to TRBJ1-1; a weak D match, TRBD1 (6 bases). Sequences were obtained from blood. CDR3 nucleotides: TGTGCCAGCAGCTTGCAGGGGTGGAAGTCTGAAGCTTTCTTT. Protein: CASSLQGWKSEAFF.